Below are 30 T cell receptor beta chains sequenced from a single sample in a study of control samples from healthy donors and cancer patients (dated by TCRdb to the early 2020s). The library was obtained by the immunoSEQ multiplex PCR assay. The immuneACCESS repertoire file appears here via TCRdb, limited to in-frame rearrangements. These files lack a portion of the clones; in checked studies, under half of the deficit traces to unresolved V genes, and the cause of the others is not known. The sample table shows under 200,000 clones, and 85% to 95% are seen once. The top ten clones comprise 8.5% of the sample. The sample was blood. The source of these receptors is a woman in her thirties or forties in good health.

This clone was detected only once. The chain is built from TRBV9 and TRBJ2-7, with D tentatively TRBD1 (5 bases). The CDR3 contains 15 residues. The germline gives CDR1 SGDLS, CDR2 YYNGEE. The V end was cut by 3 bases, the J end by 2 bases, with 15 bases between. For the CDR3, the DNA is TGTGCCAGCAGCGGACGACAGACGGACCCCTACGAGCAGTACTTC. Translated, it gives CASSGRQTDPYEQYF. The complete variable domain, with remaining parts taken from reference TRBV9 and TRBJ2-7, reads DSGVTQTPKHLITATGQRVTLRCSPRSGDLSVYWYQQSLDQGLQFLIQYYNGEERAKGNILERFSAQQFPDLHSELNLSSLELGDSALYFCASSGRQTDPYEQYFGPGTRLTVT.

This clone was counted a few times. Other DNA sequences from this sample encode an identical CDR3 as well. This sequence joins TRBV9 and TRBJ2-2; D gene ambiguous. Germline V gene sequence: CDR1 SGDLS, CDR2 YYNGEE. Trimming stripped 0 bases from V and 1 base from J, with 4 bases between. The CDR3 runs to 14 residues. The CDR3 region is CASSVGGNTGELFF. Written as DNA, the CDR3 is TGTGCCAGCAGCGTAGGCGGGAACACCGGGGAGCTGTTTTTT. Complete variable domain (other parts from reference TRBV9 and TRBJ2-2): DSGVTQTPKHLITATGQRVTLRCSPRSGDLSVYWYQQSLDQGLQFLIQYYNGEERAKGNILERFSAQQFPDLHSELNLSSLELGDSALYFCASSVGGNTGELFFGEGSRLTVL.

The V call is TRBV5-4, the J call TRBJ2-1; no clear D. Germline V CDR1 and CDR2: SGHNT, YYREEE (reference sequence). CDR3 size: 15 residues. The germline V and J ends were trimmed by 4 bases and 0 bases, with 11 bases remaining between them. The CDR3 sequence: CASSPTSSSYNEQFF. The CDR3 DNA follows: TGTGCCAGCAGCCCTACCTCCAGCTCCTACAATGAGCAGTTCTTC.

The CDR3 loop reads CASSPTVTSGGYNEQFF. The CDR3 nucleotides read TGTGCCAGCAGCCCGACGGTGACTAGCGGGGGGTACAATGAGCAGTTCTTC. This chain joins TRBV7-3 and TRBJ2-1; TRBD2 matches 13 bases. The CDR3 runs to 17 residues. V lost 5 bases and J lost 4; bases outside the gene matches: 8. The V gene's germline CDR1 is SGHTA and CDR2 FQGTGA.

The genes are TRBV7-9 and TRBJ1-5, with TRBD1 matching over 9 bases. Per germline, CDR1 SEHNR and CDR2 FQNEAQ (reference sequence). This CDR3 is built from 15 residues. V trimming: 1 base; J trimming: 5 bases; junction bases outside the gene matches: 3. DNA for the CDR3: TGTGCCAGCAGCTTAGGGGGACAGGGTGATCAGCCCCAGCATTTT. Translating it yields CASSLGGQGDQPQHF.

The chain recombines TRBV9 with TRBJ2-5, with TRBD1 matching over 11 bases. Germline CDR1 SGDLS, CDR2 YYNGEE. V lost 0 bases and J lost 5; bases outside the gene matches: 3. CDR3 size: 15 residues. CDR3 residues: CASSVGTGGPETQYF. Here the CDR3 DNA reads TGTGCCAGCAGCGTAGGGACAGGGGGCCCGGAGACCCAGTACTTC. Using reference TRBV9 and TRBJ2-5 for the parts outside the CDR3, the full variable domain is DSGVTQTPKHLITATGQRVTLRCSPRSGDLSVYWYQQSLDQGLQFLIQYYNGEERAKGNILERFSAQQFPDLHSELNLSSLELGDSALYFCASSVGTGGPETQYFGPGTRLLVL.

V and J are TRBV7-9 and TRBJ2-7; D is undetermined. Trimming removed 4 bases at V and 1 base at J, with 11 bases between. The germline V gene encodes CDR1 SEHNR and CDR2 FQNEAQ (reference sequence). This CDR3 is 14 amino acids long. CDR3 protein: CASSSTQVSYEQYF. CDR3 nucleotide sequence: TGTGCCAGCAGCTCCACGCAAGTATCCTACGAGCAGTACTTC.

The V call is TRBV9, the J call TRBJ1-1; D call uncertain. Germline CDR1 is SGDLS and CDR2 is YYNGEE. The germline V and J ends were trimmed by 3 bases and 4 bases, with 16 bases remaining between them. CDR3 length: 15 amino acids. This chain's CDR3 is CASSAASYGPTEAFF. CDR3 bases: TGTGCCAGCAGCGCCGCGTCGTATGGTCCCACTGAAGCTTTCTTT.

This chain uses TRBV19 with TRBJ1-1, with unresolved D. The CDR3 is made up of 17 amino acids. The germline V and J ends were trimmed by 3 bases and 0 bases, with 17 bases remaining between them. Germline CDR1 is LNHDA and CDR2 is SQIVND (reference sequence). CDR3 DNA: TGTGCCAGTAGTATTTTAGGAGTCCGTCGGATGAACACTGAAGCTTTCTTT. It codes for CASSILGVRRMNTEAFF.

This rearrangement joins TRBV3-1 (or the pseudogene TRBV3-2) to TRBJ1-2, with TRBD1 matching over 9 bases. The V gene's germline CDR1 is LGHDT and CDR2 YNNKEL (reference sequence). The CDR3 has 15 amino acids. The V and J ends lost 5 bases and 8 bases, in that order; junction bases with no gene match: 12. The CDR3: CASSSNPDRGSGYTF. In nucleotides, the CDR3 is TGTGCCAGCAGCTCTAATCCGGACAGGGGCTCCGGCTACACCTTC.

In DNA, the CDR3 is TGCGCCAGCAGCTTCCTAGCGGGACCGTCCGACGAGCAGTACTTC. It is translated as CASSFLAGPSDEQYF. V and J are TRBV5-1 and TRBJ2-7; 9 nucleotides match TRBD2. Germline CDR1 is SGHRS and CDR2 is YFSETQ. This CDR3 comprises 15 residues. V was clipped by 2 bases and J by 5 bases; unmatched bases: 8.

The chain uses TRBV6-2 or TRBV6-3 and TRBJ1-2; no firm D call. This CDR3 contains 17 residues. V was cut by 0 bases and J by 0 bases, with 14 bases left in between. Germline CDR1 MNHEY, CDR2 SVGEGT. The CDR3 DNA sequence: TGTGCCAGCAGTTACTCGATGGAGGGATTGACTAACTATGGCTACACCTTC. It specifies CASSYSMEGLTNYGYTF.

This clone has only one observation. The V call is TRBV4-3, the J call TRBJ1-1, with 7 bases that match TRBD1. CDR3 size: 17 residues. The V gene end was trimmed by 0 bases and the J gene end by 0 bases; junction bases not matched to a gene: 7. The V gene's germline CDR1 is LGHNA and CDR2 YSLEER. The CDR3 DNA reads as TGCGCCAGCAGCCAAGATTCCGGGACAGTCATGAACACTGAAGCTTTCTTT. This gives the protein CASSQDSGTVMNTEAFF.

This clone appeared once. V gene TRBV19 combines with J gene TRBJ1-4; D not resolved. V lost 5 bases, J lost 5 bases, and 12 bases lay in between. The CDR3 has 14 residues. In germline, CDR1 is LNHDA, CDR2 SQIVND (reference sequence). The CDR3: CASSQPRTNEKLFF. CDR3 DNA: TGTGCCAGTAGTCAGCCAAGGACGAATGAAAAACTGTTTTTT.

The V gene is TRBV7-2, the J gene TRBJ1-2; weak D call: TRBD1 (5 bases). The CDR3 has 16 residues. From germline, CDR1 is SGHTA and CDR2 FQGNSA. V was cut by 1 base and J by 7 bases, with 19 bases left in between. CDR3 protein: CASSLVTSGTPAGYTF. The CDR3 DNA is TGTGCCAGCAGCTTAGTTACCAGCGGGACCCCAGCTGGCTACACCTTC.

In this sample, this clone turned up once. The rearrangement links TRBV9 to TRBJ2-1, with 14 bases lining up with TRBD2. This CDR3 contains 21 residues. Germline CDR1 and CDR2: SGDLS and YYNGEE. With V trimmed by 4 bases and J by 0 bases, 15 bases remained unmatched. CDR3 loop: CASSSPAAGTSGSSSYNEQFF. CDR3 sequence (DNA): TGTGCCAGCAGCTCTCCCGCAGCCGGGACTAGCGGGAGCTCCTCCTACAATGAGCAGTTCTTC. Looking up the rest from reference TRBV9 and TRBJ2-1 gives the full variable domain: DSGVTQTPKHLITATGQRVTLRCSPRSGDLSVYWYQQSLDQGLQFLIQYYNGEERAKGNILERFSAQQFPDLHSELNLSSLELGDSALYFCASSSPAAGTSGSSSYNEQFFGPGTRLTVL.

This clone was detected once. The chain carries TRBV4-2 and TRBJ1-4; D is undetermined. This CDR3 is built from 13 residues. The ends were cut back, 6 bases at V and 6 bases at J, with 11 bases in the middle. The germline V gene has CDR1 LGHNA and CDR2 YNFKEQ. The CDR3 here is CASRLVIDEKLFF. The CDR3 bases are TGTGCCAGCAGATTAGTCATAGATGAAAAACTGTTTTTT.

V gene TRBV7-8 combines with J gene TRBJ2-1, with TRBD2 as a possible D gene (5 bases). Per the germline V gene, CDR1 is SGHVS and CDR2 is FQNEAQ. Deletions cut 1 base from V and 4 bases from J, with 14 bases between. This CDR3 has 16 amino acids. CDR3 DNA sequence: TGTGCCAGCAGCTTAGGGAAGATCGGGGAGTACAATGAGCAGTTCTTC. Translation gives CASSLGKIGEYNEQFF.

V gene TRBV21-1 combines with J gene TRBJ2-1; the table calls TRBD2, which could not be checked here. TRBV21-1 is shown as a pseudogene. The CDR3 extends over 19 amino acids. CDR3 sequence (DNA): TGTGCCAGCAGCAGACTAGCGGGGGTCCCCCCCCCAGACTACAATGAGCAGTTCTTC. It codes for CASSRLAGVPPPDYNEQFF.

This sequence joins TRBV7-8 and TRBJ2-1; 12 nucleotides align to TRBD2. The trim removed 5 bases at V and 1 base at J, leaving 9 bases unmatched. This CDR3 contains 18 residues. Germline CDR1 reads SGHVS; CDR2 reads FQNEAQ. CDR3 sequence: CASSGRLAGVPSYNEQFF. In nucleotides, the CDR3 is TGTGCCAGCAGCGGGAGACTAGCGGGGGTCCCATCCTACAATGAGCAGTTCTTC.

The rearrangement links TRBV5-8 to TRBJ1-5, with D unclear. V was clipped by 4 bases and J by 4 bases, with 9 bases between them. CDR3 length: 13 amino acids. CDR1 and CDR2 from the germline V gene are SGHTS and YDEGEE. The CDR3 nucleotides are TGTGCCAGCAGCGAGCAGACTAATCAGCCCCAGCATTTT. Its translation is CASSEQTNQPQHF.

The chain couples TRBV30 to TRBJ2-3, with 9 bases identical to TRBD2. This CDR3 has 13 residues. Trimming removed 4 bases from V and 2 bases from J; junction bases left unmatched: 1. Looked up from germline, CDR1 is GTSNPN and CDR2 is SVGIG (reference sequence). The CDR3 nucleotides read TGTGCCTGGACTAGCGGGGACACAGATACGCAGTATTTT. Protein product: CAWTSGDTDTQYF.

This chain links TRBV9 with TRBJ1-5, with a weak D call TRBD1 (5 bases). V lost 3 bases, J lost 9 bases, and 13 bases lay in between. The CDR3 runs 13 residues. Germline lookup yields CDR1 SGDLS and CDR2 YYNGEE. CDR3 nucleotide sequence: TGTGCCAGCAGCGGAGGCAGGGCCGGGCCCCAGCATTTT. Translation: CASSGGRAGPQHF.

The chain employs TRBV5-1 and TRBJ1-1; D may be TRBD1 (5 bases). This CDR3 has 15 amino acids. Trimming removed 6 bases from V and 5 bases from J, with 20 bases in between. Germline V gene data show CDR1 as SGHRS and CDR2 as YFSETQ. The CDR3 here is CASTLQGEGFTEAFF. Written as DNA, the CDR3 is TGCGCCAGCACCCTCCAAGGGGAGGGGTTTACTGAAGCTTTCTTT.

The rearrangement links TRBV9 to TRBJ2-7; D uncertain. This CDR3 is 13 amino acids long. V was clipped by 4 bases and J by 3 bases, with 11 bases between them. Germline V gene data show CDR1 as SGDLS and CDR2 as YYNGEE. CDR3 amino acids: CASSPTPGYEQYF. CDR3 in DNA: TGTGCCAGCAGCCCAACACCAGGCTACGAGCAGTACTTC.

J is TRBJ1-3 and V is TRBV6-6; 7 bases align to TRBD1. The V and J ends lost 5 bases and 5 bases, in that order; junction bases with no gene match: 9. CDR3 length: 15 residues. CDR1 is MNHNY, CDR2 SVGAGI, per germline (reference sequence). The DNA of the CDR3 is TGTGCCAGCAGTGGCCGAGGGACAGACCGAAACACCATATATTTT. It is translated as CASSGRGTDRNTIYF.

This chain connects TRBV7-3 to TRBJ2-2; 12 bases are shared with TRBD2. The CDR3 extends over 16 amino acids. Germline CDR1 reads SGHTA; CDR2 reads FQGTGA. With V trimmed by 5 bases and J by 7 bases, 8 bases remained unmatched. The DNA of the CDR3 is TGTGCCAGCAGCAAACTAGCGGGGGGTCCCAGCGGGGAGCTGTTTTTT. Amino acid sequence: CASSKLAGGPSGELFF.

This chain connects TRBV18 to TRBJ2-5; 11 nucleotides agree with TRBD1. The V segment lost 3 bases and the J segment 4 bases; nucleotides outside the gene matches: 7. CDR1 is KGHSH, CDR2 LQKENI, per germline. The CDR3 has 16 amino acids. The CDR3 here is CASSPRTGGVGETQYF. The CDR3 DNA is TGTGCCAGCTCACCGCGGACAGGGGGCGTGGGAGAGACCCAGTACTTC.

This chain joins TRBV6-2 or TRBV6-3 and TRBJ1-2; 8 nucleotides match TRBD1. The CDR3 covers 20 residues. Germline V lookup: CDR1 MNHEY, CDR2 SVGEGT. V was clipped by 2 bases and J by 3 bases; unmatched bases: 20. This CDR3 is CASSYVIAGPKTGDYYGYTF. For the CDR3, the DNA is TGTGCCAGCAGTTACGTCATCGCTGGGCCAAAGACAGGGGACTACTATGGCTACACCTTC.

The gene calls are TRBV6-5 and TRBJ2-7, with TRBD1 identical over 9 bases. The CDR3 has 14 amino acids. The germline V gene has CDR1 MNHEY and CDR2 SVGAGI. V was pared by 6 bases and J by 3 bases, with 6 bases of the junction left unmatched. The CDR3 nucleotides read TGTGCCAGCAGCCACCGGGACAGGGACTACGAGCAGTACTTC. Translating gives CASSHRDRDYEQYF.